A single sample is the source of the 23 T cell receptor beta chains below, sequenced in a study of T cell responses to AZD1222 COVID-19 vaccine. Generated by immunoSEQ multiplex PCR, the TCRdb table keeps only in-frame clones and is missing some. The sample carries some 120,000 clones, roughly 90% recorded once. Source: peripheral blood, taken on day 0 of AZD1222 vaccination. The receptors were gathered from an adult in good health.

The chain joins TRBV11-3 to TRBJ1-2, with D uncertain. This CDR3 spans 16 amino acids. Germline V gene sequence: CDR1 SGHNT, CDR2 YENEEA. Trimming pared 5 bases from V and 0 bases from J, leaving 16 bases between. The CDR3 loop reads CASSPSQDRPNYGYTF. In DNA, the CDR3 is TGTGCCAGCAGCCCTTCTCAGGATCGCCCTAACTATGGCTACACCTTC. Together with reference TRBV11-3 and TRBJ1-2, the CDR3 gives the full variable domain: EAGVVQSPRYKIIEKKQPVAFWCNPISGHNTLYWYLQNLGQGPELLIRYENEEAVDDSQLPKDRFSAERLKGVDSTLKIQPAELGDSAVYLCASSPSQDRPNYGYTFGSGTRLTVV.

The J gene is TRBJ1-1, the V gene TRBV21-1; whether TRBD1, the table's D call, matches the DNA was not checked. TRBV21-1 is an annotated pseudogene. CDR3 length equals 14 residues. CDR3 coding DNA: TGTGCCAGCAGCACCTTTACAGCGAACACTGAAGCTTTCTTT. It yields the protein CASSTFTANTEAFF.

The chain links TRBV2 to TRBJ1-1, with a weak D call TRBD1 (6 bases). Germline V gene lookup returns CDR1 SNHLY and CDR2 FYNNEI. The length of the CDR3 is 14 residues. Trimming removed 6 bases from V and 5 bases from J, with 16 bases in between. CDR3 DNA sequence: TGTGCCAGCAGCAGTACAGGGAGGGTGACTGAAGCTTTCTTT. Its protein product is CASSSTGRVTEAFF.

The chain is built from TRBV5-1 and TRBJ2-7; no definite D call. CDR3 length: 14 residues. The germline CDR1 and CDR2 sequences are SGHRS and YFSETQ. V lost 2 bases and J lost 1, with 10 bases in between. The CDR3 bases are TGCGCCAGCAGCTTTGAGGTAACGTCCTACGAGCAGTACTTC. As protein: CASSFEVTSYEQYF.

V gene TRBV5-5 combines with J gene TRBJ2-7, with D perhaps given as TRBD1 or TRBD2 (7 bases each). The ends were cut back, 3 bases at V and 7 bases at J, with 17 bases in the middle. CDR3 length equals 14 residues. Germline V lookup: CDR1 SGHKS, CDR2 YYEKEE (reference sequence). The CDR3 sequence is CASSSGGVLREQYF. In nucleotides, the CDR3 is TGTGCCAGCAGCTCAGGGGGGGTCCTACGGGAGCAGTACTTC.

The chain has TRBV6-8 and TRBJ2-2; 9 bases line up with TRBD1. Germline assignment: CDR1 MNHGY and CDR2 SAAAGT. The CDR3 is 16 residues long. Trimming removed 0 bases from V and 5 bases from J; junction bases left unmatched: 4. CDR3 nucleotide sequence: TGTGCCAGCAGTTACTCCGGACAGGGGCGGACCGGGGAGCTGTTTTTT. Translated: CASSYSGQGRTGELFF.

The chain is built from TRBV28 and TRBJ2-7; D gene ambiguous. The V and J ends lost 6 bases and 0 bases respectively, with 18 bases between them. The length of the CDR3 is 16 residues. Germline V gives CDR1 MDHEN, CDR2 SYDVKM. In DNA, the CDR3 is TGTGCCAGCAGCCCCAATGACTGGCTAAGCTCCTACGAGCAGTACTTC. This sequence encodes CASSPNDWLSSYEQYF.

The V and J genes are TRBV5-6 and TRBJ1-2; 8 bases are a match to TRBD1. Per the germline V gene, CDR1 is SGHDT and CDR2 is YYEEEE. The CDR3 loop spans 13 amino acids. J lost 4 bases, V lost 4 bases, and 3 bases had no gene match. CDR3 in DNA: TGTGCCAGCAGCCCGGGGACAGGCTATGGCTACACCTTC. Translated: CASSPGTGYGYTF.

This chain connects TRBV19 to TRBJ2-7; 10 bases map to TRBD1. Germline CDR1 is LNHDA and CDR2 is SQIVND (reference sequence). V shed 7 bases, J shed 4 bases, and the junction held 10 bases outside the gene matches. CDR3 length: 15 residues. This CDR3 is CASTPGTGATYEQYF. CDR3 in DNA: TGTGCCAGTACCCCCGGGACAGGGGCAACTTACGAGCAGTACTTC.

J is TRBJ1-4 and V is TRBV10-2, with 8 nucleotides matching TRBD1. Per germline, CDR1 WSHSY and CDR2 SAAADI. Losses at the gene ends were 6 bases for V and 8 bases for J; bases not matched to a gene: 5. CDR3 length: 13 amino acids. CDR3 in DNA: TGCGCCAGCAGCAGAGACAGGGGAGAAAAACTGTTTTTT. Translating gives CASSRDRGEKLFF.

The chain employs TRBV7-9 and TRBJ1-5; 9 nucleotides align to TRBD1. The V gene's germline CDR1 is SEHNR and CDR2 FQNEAQ (reference sequence). The CDR3 runs 16 residues. V dropped 3 bases and J dropped 5; count of bases not matched to a gene: 8. The CDR3: CASSLLGTGKDQPQHF. The CDR3 bases are TGTGCCAGCAGCTTGCTAGGGACAGGGAAGGATCAGCCCCAGCATTTT.

This chain joins TRBV5-1 and TRBJ1-6, with D perhaps matching TRBD1 (5 bases). Deletions cut 2 bases from V and 4 bases from J, with 16 bases between. CDR1 and CDR2 (germline): SGHRS, YFSETQ. The CDR3 is 17 residues long. The CDR3 DNA reads TGCGCCAGCAGCTTAAGAGAGGCAGGGATTTATAATTCACCCCTCCACTTT. Its protein is CASSLREAGIYNSPLHF.

The chain is built from TRBV28 and TRBJ1-1; TRBD1 matches at 7 bases. This CDR3 spans 11 amino acids. V gave up 7 bases and J gave up 10 bases; unmatched junction bases: 6. CDR1 MDHEN and CDR2 SYDVKM come from the germline V gene. CDR3 nucleotide sequence: TGTGCCAGCAAATTACAGGGGCCAGCTTTCTTT. It codes for CASKLQGPAFF.

This clone was observed a single time. This chain links TRBV5-5 with TRBJ1-2, with D unresolved. The CDR3 has 15 amino acids. CDR1 is SGHKS, CDR2 YYEKEE, per germline (reference sequence). V shed 0 bases and J shed 7 bases, with 16 bases lying between them. The DNA for the CDR3 is TGTGCCAGCAGCTTGGGGGTCCAGATCGGCAGTGGCTACACCTTC. Translation: CASSLGVQIGSGYTF.

The rearrangement links TRBV11-2 to TRBJ2-7, with a possible D match to TRBD1 (6 bases). CDR1 SGHAT and CDR2 FQNNGV come from the germline V gene. V lost 5 bases and J lost 3, with 14 bases in between. The CDR3 runs to 14 residues. CDR3 residues: CASSGVRGSYEQYF. The CDR3, as DNA: TGTGCCAGCAGCGGGGTGAGGGGGAGCTACGAGCAGTACTTC.

The chain is built from TRBV6-2 or TRBV6-3 and TRBJ1-1; D is ambiguous. This CDR3 contains 16 residues. V shed 4 bases and J shed 4 bases, with 19 bases lying between them. Germline assignment: CDR1 MNHEY and CDR2 SVGEGT. Here the CDR3 DNA reads TGTGCCAGCAGTTCCGCCACAAAGGTGGGTGGCACTGAAGCTTTCTTT. It is translated as CASSSATKVGGTEAFF.

V and J are TRBV5-5 and TRBJ1-4, with unresolved D. The CDR3 covers 15 residues. V gave up 2 bases and J gave up 8 bases, with 16 bases separating them. Per the germline V gene, CDR1 is SGHKS and CDR2 is YYEKEE (reference sequence). In DNA form, the CDR3 reads TGTGCCAGCAGCTTAATCAAGGGAGGGTCCGAAAAACTGTTTTTT. As protein: CASSLIKGGSEKLFF. The whole variable domain, filled in from reference TRBV5-5 and TRBJ1-4, reads DAGVTQSPTHLIKTRGQQVTLRCSPISGHKSVSWYQQVLGQGPQFIFQYYEKEERGRGNFPDRFSARQFPNYSSELNVNALLLGDSALYLCASSLIKGGSEKLFFGSGTQLSVL.

This chain joins TRBV5-1 and TRBJ2-5; D is possibly TRBD1 (6 bases). The length of the CDR3 is 14 residues. Germline loops: CDR1 SGHRS, CDR2 YFSETQ. V was trimmed by 4 bases and J by 5 bases, leaving 15 bases between them. CDR3 nucleotide sequence: TGCGCCAGCAGCACAGGGAGTCCCCTGGAGACCCAGTACTTC. Translated: CASSTGSPLETQYF.

This rearrangement joins TRBV19 to TRBJ1-6, with D unresolved. CDR1 and CDR2 (germline): LNHDA, SQIVND (reference sequence). Trimming stripped 7 bases from V and 10 bases from J, with 11 bases between. The CDR3 runs 12 residues. In nucleotides, the CDR3 is TGTGCCAGTAACTCATGGAACTCACCCCTCCACTTT. It specifies CASNSWNSPLHF.

The gene calls are TRBV30 and TRBJ2-7, with 9 bases that match TRBD1. CDR3 size: 14 residues. J lost 10 bases, V lost 0 bases, and 10 bases had no gene match. CDR1 is GTSNPN, CDR2 SVGIG, per germline (reference sequence). In nucleotides, the CDR3 is TGTGCCTGGAGTGTAGGACAGGGGCCGGGTTTACAGTACTTC. Its translation: CAWSVGQGPGLQYF.

This sequence joins TRBV30 and TRBJ2-3; 7 nucleotides agree with TRBD2. The CDR3 loop spans 16 amino acids. Germline V gives CDR1 GTSNPN, CDR2 SVGIG (reference sequence). The V gene end was trimmed by 0 bases and the J gene end by 4 bases; junction bases not matched to a gene: 10. The CDR3 spells CAWSVPGGYGADTQYF. In nucleotides, the CDR3 is TGTGCCTGGAGTGTACCGGGAGGTTATGGCGCAGATACGCAGTATTTT.

V gene TRBV28 combines with J gene TRBJ2-3; 8 nucleotides agree with TRBD2. Germline CDR1 reads MDHEN; CDR2 reads SYDVKM. The CDR3 consists of 14 residues. V lost 7 bases to trimming and J lost 5 bases; unmatched junction nucleotides: 8. The chain's CDR3 is CASTAGGARDTQYF. For the CDR3, the DNA is TGTGCCAGCACTGCGGGGGGTGCGAGAGATACGCAGTATTTT.

This clone has a handful of counts. This rearrangement joins TRBV5-1 to TRBJ2-3; D assignment may be TRBD1 or TRBD2 (5 bases each). The V end lost 0 bases, the J end lost 5 bases, and 16 bases lay between the germline ends. Germline V CDR1 and CDR2: SGHRS, YFSETQ. The CDR3 is made up of 16 amino acids. The CDR3: CASSLEGTQGIDTQYF. CDR3 nucleotides: TGCGCCAGCAGCTTGGAGGGGACCCAAGGAATAGATACGCAGTATTTT.